This T cell receptor beta chain emerged from a study of PD-1 blockade in classical Hodgkin lymphoma. This clone showed up just once. Antigen unknown. This CDR3 region has 15 residues. V was pared by 2 bases and J by 2 bases, with 10 bases between. Per germline, CDR1 SGHAT and CDR2 FQDESV (reference sequence). Study results and caveats: A reduction in baseline TCR diversity was reportedly seen in newly diagnosed patients relative to healthy donors.

Time point denoted: cycle 4 day 1 (C4D1), after more than five weeks of nivolumab. Relapses following autologous stem cell transplantation were seen in all patients, with brentuximab vedotin exposure varying. From thawed PBMCs, magnetic negative selection was used to isolate the CD8+ T cells. Complete response, partial response or progressive disease constituted the best responses recorded. TCRdb's table, derived via immunoSEQ multiplex PCR, lists solely in-frame clones and lacks some. Among approximately 4,000 clones, 70% to 80% were seen once, and the ten largest hold approximately 23%. The V call is TRBV11-1, the J call TRBJ2-4; tentative D call: TRBD1 (5 bases). The TCR originated in a human donor with classical Hodgkin lymphoma. Source: CD8+ T cells from blood, taken before the fourth cycle of nivolumab. The CDR3 DNA reads as TGTGCCAGCAGCTTAACCCAGGGCCCCAAAAACATTCAGTACTTC. Translated: CASSLTQGPKNIQYF.